This TCR beta chain was sequenced in a study of T-cell reconstitution after alpha-beta-depleted transplantation in children. This clonotype was observed at least ten times. The germline CDR1 and CDR2 sequences are SGHAT and FQNNGV. V was clipped by 2 bases and J by 5 bases; unmatched bases: 9. The CDR3 has 17 amino acids. Using unique molecular identifiers, the investigators prepared the TCRbeta library. One entry per CDR3 protein results from TCRdb running MiXCR on the PCR reads. The table lists roughly 220,000 distinct CDR3 sequences, around 11% of them singletons. The rearrangement joins TRBV11-2 to TRBJ2-3, with TRBD2 matching over 11 bases. The sequencing here drew on PBMCs from the stem cell graft donor, taken from the stem cell graft. This receptor was obtained from a human donor who donated a stem cell graft to a child with acute lymphoblastic leukemia. The CDR3 DNA follows: TGTGCCAGCAGCTTAAGTTTTAGCGGGAGGGATGGAGATACGCAGTATTTT. It specifies CASSLSFSGRDGDTQYF.